The 3 T cell receptor beta chains presented below share a single source sample, sequenced in a study of T cell responses to AZD1222 COVID-19 vaccine. The assay was immunoSEQ multiplex PCR, and TCRdb's table has in-frame clones only and misses some. The table shows about 120,000 clones, with around 92% occurring only once. Sequenced material: peripheral blood, taken on day 0 of AZD1222 vaccination. These receptors came from an adult in good health.

CDR3 residues: CASSLTYGYTF. CDR3 coding DNA: TGTGCCAGCAGTTTAACTTATGGCTACACCTTC. The chain joins TRBV28 to TRBJ1-2; unclear D gene. The length of the CDR3 is 11 residues. V was pared by 2 bases and J by 5 bases, with 3 bases between. CDR1 and CDR2 (germline): MDHEN, SYDVKM.

The chain has TRBV4-3 and TRBJ1-2, with D maybe TRBD1 (5 bases). Trimming removed 1 base from V and 0 bases from J, with 24 bases in between. Germline CDR1 reads LGHNA; CDR2 reads YSLEER. The CDR3 spans 20 residues. The chain's CDR3 is CASSQGRGLVGTATNYGYTF. The CDR3 nucleotides are TGCGCCAGCAGCCAAGGCCGGGGACTCGTAGGGACTGCAACTAACTATGGCTACACCTTC.

This clone showed up just once. CDR3 residues: CASSDGPGEKLFF. CDR3 nucleotide sequence: TGTGCCAGCAGTGACGGACCCGGAGAAAAACTGTTTTTT. This chain connects TRBV6-4 to TRBJ1-4; D is unresolved. Trimming pared 2 bases from V and 8 bases from J, leaving 9 bases between. CDR3 length: 13 residues. Germline V CDR1 and CDR2: MRHNA, SNTAGT.